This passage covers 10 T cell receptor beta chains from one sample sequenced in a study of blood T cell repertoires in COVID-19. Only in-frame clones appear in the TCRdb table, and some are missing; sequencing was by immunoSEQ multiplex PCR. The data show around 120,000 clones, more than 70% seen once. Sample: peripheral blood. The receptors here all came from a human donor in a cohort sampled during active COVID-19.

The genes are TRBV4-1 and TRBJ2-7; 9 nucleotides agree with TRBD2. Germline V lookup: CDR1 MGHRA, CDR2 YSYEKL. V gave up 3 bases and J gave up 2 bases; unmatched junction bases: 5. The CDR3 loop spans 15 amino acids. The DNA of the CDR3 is TGCGCCAGCAGCCAGGATAGCGGGGGAGCCTACGAGCAGTACTTC. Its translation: CASSQDSGGAYEQYF.

In DNA, the CDR3 is TGCAGCGTTTGGAGGATTAGTTGGTCTGGGGCCAACGTCCTGACTTTC. It yields the protein CSVWRISWSGANVLTF. The chain carries TRBV29-1 and TRBJ2-6, with D tentatively TRBD2 (5 bases). The V end lost 5 bases, the J end lost 1 base, and 15 bases lay between the germline ends. CDR3 length: 16 amino acids. Germline lookup yields CDR1 SQVTM and CDR2 ANQGSEA.

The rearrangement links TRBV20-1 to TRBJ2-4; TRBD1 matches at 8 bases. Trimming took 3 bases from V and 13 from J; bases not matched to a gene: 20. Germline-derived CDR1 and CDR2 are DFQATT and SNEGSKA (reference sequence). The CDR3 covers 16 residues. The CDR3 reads CSASQGAQSIEILQYF. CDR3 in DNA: TGCAGTGCTAGTCAGGGGGCCCAGTCGATAGAAATCCTCCAGTACTTC.

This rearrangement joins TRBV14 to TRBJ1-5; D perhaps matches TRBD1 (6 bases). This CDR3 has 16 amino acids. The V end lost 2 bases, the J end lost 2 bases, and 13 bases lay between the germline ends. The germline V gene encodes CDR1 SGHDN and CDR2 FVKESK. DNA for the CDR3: TGTGCCAGCAGCCAACGGACAGAAGTTGGCAATCAGCCCCAGCATTTT. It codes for CASSQRTEVGNQPQHF. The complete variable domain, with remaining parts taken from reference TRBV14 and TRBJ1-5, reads EAGVTQFPSHSVIEKGQTVTLRCDPISGHDNLYWYRRVMGKEIKFLLHFVKESKQDESGMPNNRFLAERTGGTYSTLKVQPAELEDSGVYFCASSQRTEVGNQPQHFGDGTRLSIL.

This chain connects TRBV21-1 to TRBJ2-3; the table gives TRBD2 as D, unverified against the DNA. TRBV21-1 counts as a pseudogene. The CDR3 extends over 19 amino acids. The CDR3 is CASSSSWVRGAPPTDTQYF. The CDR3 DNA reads TGTGCCAGCAGCTCATCCTGGGTCCGGGGGGCCCCCCCCACAGATACGCAGTATTTT.

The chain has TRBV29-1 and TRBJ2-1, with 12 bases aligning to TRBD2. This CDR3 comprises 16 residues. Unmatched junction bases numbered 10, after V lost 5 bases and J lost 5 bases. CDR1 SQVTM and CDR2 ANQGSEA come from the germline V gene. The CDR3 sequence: CSVRRGLAGLDNEQFF. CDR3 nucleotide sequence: TGCAGCGTTCGACGGGGACTAGCGGGTTTAGACAATGAGCAGTTCTTC.

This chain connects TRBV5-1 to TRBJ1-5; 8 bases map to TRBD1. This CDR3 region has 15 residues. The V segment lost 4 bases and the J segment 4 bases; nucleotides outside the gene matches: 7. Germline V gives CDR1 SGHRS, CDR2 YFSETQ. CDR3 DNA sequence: TGCGCCAGCAGCCCAGGGGGCGGGTTAAATCAGCCCCAGCATTTT. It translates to CASSPGGGLNQPQHF.

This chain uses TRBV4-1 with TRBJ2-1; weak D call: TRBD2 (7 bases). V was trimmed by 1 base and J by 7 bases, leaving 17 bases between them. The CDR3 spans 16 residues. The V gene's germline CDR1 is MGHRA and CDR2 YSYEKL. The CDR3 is CASSQAVGGPGNEQFF. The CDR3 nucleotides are TGCGCCAGCAGCCAAGCCGTGGGGGGGCCTGGGAATGAGCAGTTCTTC.

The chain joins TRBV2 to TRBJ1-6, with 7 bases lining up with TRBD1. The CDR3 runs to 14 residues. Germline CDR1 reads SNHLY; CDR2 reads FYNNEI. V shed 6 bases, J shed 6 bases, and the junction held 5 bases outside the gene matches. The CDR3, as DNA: TGTGCCAGCAGCCGACAGGGCTCTAATTCACCCCTCCACTTT. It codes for CASSRQGSNSPLHF.

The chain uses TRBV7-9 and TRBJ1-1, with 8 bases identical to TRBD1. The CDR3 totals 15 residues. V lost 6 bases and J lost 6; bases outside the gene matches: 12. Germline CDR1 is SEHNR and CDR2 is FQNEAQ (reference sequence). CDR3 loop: CASRPPLDRAAEAFF. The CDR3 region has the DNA TGTGCCAGCAGACCCCCTCTGGACAGGGCGGCTGAAGCTTTCTTT.